The present TCR beta chain was sequenced within a study of cytomegalovirus exposure and HLA in healthy donors. Overall study results and limits: TCR beta chains numbering more than 150 were designated cytomegalovirus-associated.

The CDR3 is made up of 14 amino acids. Germline V gene sequence: CDR1 LNHNV, CDR2 YYDKDF (reference sequence). The V end was cut by 1 base, the J end by 10 bases, with 14 bases between. Details on this clone: The antigen is undetermined.

Data came from immunoSEQ multiplex PCR; TCRdb stores just in-frame clones and leaves some out. The repertoire holds 100,000 to 150,000 clones, with roughly 91% as singletons. This TCR was recovered from a man aged 25-45 years in good health and CMV-seronegative. Sequencing was carried out using PBMCs. The chain joins TRBV15 to TRBJ2-1; D gene ambiguous. The CDR3 protein is CATSRVNTPREQFF. The CDR3 bases are TGTGCCACCAGCAGAGTAAATACCCCTAGAGAGCAGTTCTTC.